Each of the 22 T cell receptor beta chains below was sequenced from the same sample in a study of CD8+ T cells in alopecia areata (dated by TCRdb to 2016 to 2018). Library method: the immunoSEQ multiplex PCR assay. RNA was extracted from all samples and reverse transcribed into cDNA as template for TCR sequencing. This immuneACCESS table, as held by TCRdb, lists in-frame sequences with V and J called but not all clones. Of the missing ones, under half trace to an unresolved V gene in checked studies; the others have no known cause. There are over 250,000 clones in this sample, and none of them is a singleton. Of the sample, more than 1% falls within the top ten clones. Pooled mouse cutaneous lymph node cells were stained for CD4, CD8alpha, NKG2D, NKG2ACE and other markers, then sorted on a BD Influx. The source material was CD4+ T cells sorted from a lymph node. All receptors come from a C3H/HeJ mouse with alopecia areata. This strain has the MHC haplotype H2-k.

This clone was observed a few times. All gene names here are mouse names. Coverage ceases 4 residues before the CDR3 finishes, and the germline J gene fills in the end. The V and J genes are TRBV19 and TRBJ2-4, with D possibly matching TRBD1 (5 bases). The germline V gene has CDR1 FNHDT and CDR2 SITEND (reference sequence). Trimming removed 5 bases from V and 0 bases from J, with 10 bases in between. The CDR3 has 14 residues. CDR3 amino acids: CASSSQGSQNTLYF. Partial CDR3 DNA: TGTGCCAGCAGCTCCCAGGGTAGTCAAAAC.

Regarding this clone: Gene names and germline match the mouse. The missing CDR3 end, 4 residues past where the read stops, is filled in from the germline J gene. The chain has TRBV13-3 and TRBJ2-1; TRBD2 agrees at 10 bases. This CDR3 is 17 amino acids long. Germline CDR1 reads NNHDY; CDR2 reads SYVADS. The V and J ends lost 5 bases and 3 bases, in that order; junction bases with no gene match: 11. The covered CDR3 bases are TGTGCCAGCAGCCGACTGGGGGGCCGGGCCCTCTATGCT. This gives the protein CASSRLGGRALYA. The whole CDR3 sequence reads CASSRLGGRALYAEQFF.

As concerns this clone: Gene names and germline match the mouse. The observed sequence ends 4 residues before the CDR3 terminus, with the missing tail filled in from the germline J gene. The chain combines TRBV14 with TRBJ2-1, with 8 bases lining up with TRBD2. The CDR3 runs to 16 residues. V lost 1 base to trimming and J lost 3 bases; unmatched junction nucleotides: 6. Germline V gene data show CDR1 as SGHDT and CDR2 as FRDEAV. The DNA read from the CDR3 is TGTGCCAGCAGTTTCGGGGGGGGCGCCGTCTATGCT. Its translation: CASSFGGGAVYA. In full, the CDR3 reads CASSFGGGAVYAEQFF.

Concerning this clone itself: Mouse germline and gene names are used. This CDR3 is CASSGTNYNSPLYF. The sequenced CDR3 bases are TGTGCCAGCAGTGGGACAAATTATAATTCGCCC. The chain couples TRBV13-1 to TRBJ1-6; tentative D call: TRBD1 (5 bases). Read coverage stops 3 residues before the CDR3 terminus; the germline J gene supplies the remainder. TRBJ1-6 is known as an ORF, though its function is uncertain. CDR1 is NSHNY and CDR2 is SYGAGN in the germline V gene. There are 14 residues in the CDR3. Trimming left V 3 bases short and J 4 bases short, with 8 bases between.

Regarding this clone: Gene names and germline match the mouse. The missing CDR3 end, 4 residues past where the read stops, is filled in from the germline J gene. Other DNA sequences in this specimen translate into the identical CDR3. The chain couples TRBV5 to TRBJ2-5, with D possibly called TRBD1 or TRBD2 (6 bases each). CDR3 length equals 13 residues. The V gene's germline CDR1 is LGHNA and CDR2 YNLKQL (reference sequence). CDR3 bases read: TGTGCCAGCAGCCAAGAGGGGGCTGAC. This translates into CASSQEGAD. The entire CDR3 is CASSQEGADTQYF.

As for this clone: Mouse gene names apply. The read comes to an end 4 residues before the CDR3 does, leaving the germline J gene to fill in the end. The chain has TRBV3 and TRBJ1-2; 10 nucleotides match TRBD1. Unmatched junction bases numbered 10, after V lost 2 bases and J lost 4 bases. Per the germline V gene, CDR1 is SNHLY and CDR2 is FYNGKV (reference sequence). The CDR3 extends over 17 amino acids. The covered CDR3 bases are TGTGCCAGCAGCTTAAGAGACAGGGGGCCCCAAGGCTCC. It codes for CASSLRDRGPQGS. The entire CDR3 protein is CASSLRDRGPQGSDYTF.

As concerns this clone: Gene names refer to mouse genes. The CDR3 DNA, read in part, is TGTGCCAGCGGTCGGGGACAGCACTAT. It specifies CASGRGQHY. The whole CDR3 region reads CASGRGQHYEQYF. The V call is TRBV13-2, the J call TRBJ2-7; 7 bases line up with TRBD1. From the germline J gene comes the end of the CDR3, since the read stops 4 residues before it. The CDR3 totals 13 residues. CDR1 and CDR2 (germline): NNHNN, SYGAGS (reference sequence). Unmatched junction bases numbered 4, after V lost 4 bases and J lost 3 bases.

Remarks on this clone: The germline and genes are mouse ones. The read terminates 4 residues ahead of where the CDR3 ends, so the germline J gene completes it. The chain carries TRBV13-1 and TRBJ1-1; possibly TRBD1 for D (6 bases). The CDR3 extends over 14 amino acids. Per the germline V gene, CDR1 is NSHNY and CDR2 is SYGAGN. The CDR3 region is CASRSSIQGSEVFF. CDR3 bases read: TGTGCCAGCAGAAGCTCCATACAGGGCTCA.

Note on this clone: The listed genes are named as in mouse. The read terminates 4 residues ahead of where the CDR3 ends, so the germline J gene completes it. The chain combines TRBV31 with TRBJ1-2; TRBD1 matches at 9 bases. Trimming cost V 1 base and J 4 bases; bases outside gene matches: 7. Germline V lookup: CDR1 GKSSPN, CDR2 SITVG. The CDR3 is made up of 15 amino acids. CDR3 region: CAWSPRTGAGSDYTF. The sequenced part of the CDR3 DNA is TGTGCCTGGAGTCCCCGGACAGGGGCAGGCTCC. The full variable domain, with the rest looked up from reference TRBV31 and TRBJ1-2, is AQTIHQWPVAEIKAVGSPLSLGCTIKGKSSPNLYWYWQATGGTLQQLFYSITVGQVESVVQLNLSASRPKDDQFILSTEKLLLSHSGFYLCAWSPRTGAGSDYTFGSGTRLLVI.

This clone was recorded a few times. Gene and germline names: mouse. The CDR3 goes on 4 residues after the read ends, and that part is filled in from the germline J gene. The rearrangement joins TRBV13-1 to TRBJ1-2; maybe TRBD1 (5 bases). The CDR3 runs 13 residues. From germline, CDR1 is NSHNY and CDR2 SYGAGN. Trimming stripped 6 bases from V and 4 bases from J, with 13 bases between. CDR3 protein: CASKDKASSDYTF. CDR3 DNA, as far as it was read: TGTGCCAGCAAGGACAAAGCAAGCTCC.

The sample holds a few counts of this clone. Gene names are mouse gene names. The CDR3 end falls 4 residues outside the read, so it is completed with the germline J gene. The chain joins TRBV13-2 to TRBJ2-1, with D possibly TRBD1 on 6 matching bases. The CDR3 length is 14 residues. Germline V gene lookup returns CDR1 NNHNN and CDR2 SYGAGS (reference sequence). Trimming shortened V by 5 bases and J by 4 bases, and 13 bases separated the two germline ends. CDR3 DNA, as far as it was read: TGTGCCAGCGGGGAGACAGGAAAGTATGCT. Encoded protein: CASGETGKYA. The whole CDR3 protein is CASGETGKYAEQFF.

As concerns this clone: The genes and germline here are from mouse. The read terminates 4 residues ahead of where the CDR3 ends, so the germline J gene completes it. This same CDR3 is encoded by further DNA sequences in the sample. The chain uses TRBV1 and TRBJ2-1, with D tentatively TRBD1 (6 bases). Per the germline V gene, CDR1 is NSQYPW and CDR2 is LRSPGD (reference sequence). CDR3 length: 14 residues. V shed 0 bases and J shed 5 bases, with 8 bases lying between them. This CDR3 reads CTCSADRGDAEQFF. The DNA read from the CDR3 is TGCACCTGCAGTGCAGACAGGGGTGATGCT.

Note on this clone: Gene names follow the mouse nomenclature. The CDR3 extends 4 residues past the end of the read, so its final part is completed from the germline J gene. The J gene is TRBJ2-2, the V gene TRBV13-2; a weak D match, TRBD1 (5 bases). The CDR3 sequence is 13 residues long. CDR1 is NNHNN and CDR2 is SYGAGS in the germline V gene (reference sequence). The CDR3 reads CASGDQGGGQLYF. CDR3 bases read: TGTGCCAGCGGTGACCAGGGAGGCGGG.

Concerning this clone: Any gene name here is a mouse gene name. The DNA ends 3 residues before the CDR3 does, and the rest of the CDR3 is filled in from the germline J gene. The V gene is TRBV13-1, the J gene TRBJ1-6; 8 positions match TRBD1. TRBJ1-6 falls under the ORF class, with uncertain function. The CDR3 sequence is 15 residues long. Germline V gene lookup returns CDR1 NSHNY and CDR2 SYGAGN. Unmatched junction bases numbered 4, after V lost 1 base and J lost 7 bases. CDR3 bases read: TGTGCCAGCAGTGATTGGGACAGGAGCAATTCGCCC. Amino acids: CASSDWDRSNSP. The CDR3, in full, reads CASSDWDRSNSPLYF.

This clone was counted between two and nine times. Mouse names are used for the genes. Sequencing ends 4 residues short of the CDR3 end; the germline J gene provides the rest. The same CDR3 can be traced to other DNA sequences in this sample. J is TRBJ2-1 and V is TRBV13-3, with a possible D match to TRBD1 (5 bases). CDR3 size: 12 residues. Germline CDR1 is NNHDY and CDR2 is SYVADS. The sequenced part of the CDR3 DNA is TGTGCCAGCAGCTCAGGGCGGGCT. This sequence encodes CASSSGRA. In full, the CDR3 reads CASSSGRAEQFF.

About this clone: Gene names are the mouse ones. Read data end 4 residues before the CDR3 end; the end is taken from the germline J gene. This chain links TRBV17 with TRBJ2-7; 10 bases agree with TRBD2. J was trimmed by 2 bases and V by 3 bases; bases with no gene match: 10. Germline-derived CDR1 and CDR2 are MNHDT and YYDKIL. This CDR3 has 17 residues. The CDR3 loop reads CASSSLFSGGAAYEQYF. CDR3 DNA (partial): TGTGCTAGCAGTAGTTTGTTTTCTGGGGGGGCAGCCTAT. Full variable domain (missing parts from reference TRBV17 and TRBJ2-7): DTTVKQNPRYKLARVGKPVNLICSQTMNHDTMYWYQKKPNQAPKLLLFYYDKILNREADTFEKFQSSRPNNSFCSLYIGSAGLEYSAMYLCASSSLFSGGAAYEQYFGPGTRLTVL.

This clone was observed a few times. Germline and genes: mouse. The read gets to within 3 residues of the CDR3 end, and the germline J gene fills in the rest. The V gene is TRBV13-3, the J gene TRBJ1-6; TRBD1 might be the D (6 bases). TRBJ1-6 is identified as an open reading frame with a role that is uncertain. This CDR3 has 14 amino acids. With 5 bases removed from V and 4 bases from J, the gap between germline ends came to 10 bases. CDR1 NNHDY and CDR2 SYVADS come from the germline V gene. The CDR3 loop is CASSLGQYNSPLYF. The sequenced CDR3 bases are TGTGCCAGCAGCCTCGGACAGTATAATTCGCCC.

The sample holds a few counts of this clone. Gene names refer to mouse genes. The read stops 4 residues short of the end of the CDR3; the missing end is completed from the germline J gene. The gene calls are TRBV5 and TRBJ2-7; the D is unclear. The CDR3 extends over 13 amino acids. Germline lookup yields CDR1 LGHNA and CDR2 YNLKQL (reference sequence). CDR3 in amino acids: CASSSRDGYEQYF. The part of the CDR3 DNA that was read is TGTGCCAGCAGCTCCCGAGATGGGTAT.

The sample holds a few counts of this clone. The germline and genes are mouse ones. From the germline J gene comes the end of the CDR3, since the read stops 4 residues before it. This sample includes further DNA sequences coding for the same CDR3. V is TRBV13-1 and J is TRBJ2-1; 7 bases are shared with TRBD2. Trimming removed 5 bases from V and 1 base from J; junction bases left unmatched: 3. CDR1 NSHNY and CDR2 SYGAGN come from the germline V gene. The CDR3 runs 14 residues. CDR3 DNA, as far as it was read: TGTGCCAGCAGACCTGGGGGAAACTATGCT. Protein: CASRPGGNYA. The full CDR3 sequence reads CASRPGGNYAEQFF.

This clone was detected a few times. The genes are named according to mouse. The read comes to an end 4 residues before the CDR3 does, leaving the germline J gene to fill in the end. V usage is TRBV19 and J usage is TRBJ2-1; weak D call: TRBD1 (5 bases). This CDR3 is built from 14 residues. Germline assignment: CDR1 FNHDT and CDR2 SITEND (reference sequence). V lost 2 bases and J 2 bases, leaving 8 bases between the germline ends. The CDR3 is CASSIRDDYAEQFF. The covered CDR3 bases are TGTGCCAGCAGTATCAGGGATGACTATGCT.

Details on this clone: The gene names here belong to mouse. The read comes to an end 4 residues before the CDR3 does, leaving the germline J gene to fill in the end. The V call is TRBV14, the J call TRBJ2-5; 8 bases match TRBD2. Unmatched junction bases numbered 4, after V lost 2 bases and J lost 2 bases. The CDR3 is 15 amino acids. From germline, CDR1 is SGHDT and CDR2 FRDEAV. The part of the CDR3 DNA that was read is TGTGCCAGCAGTTTGAGCTGGGGGGCCCAAGAC. As protein: CASSLSWGAQD. The entire CDR3 protein reads CASSLSWGAQDTQYF. Together with reference TRBV14 and TRBJ2-5, the CDR3 gives the full variable domain: EAGVTQSPRYAVLQEGQAVSFWCDPISGHDTLYWYQQPRDQGPQLLVYFRDEAVIDNSQLPSDRFSAVRPKGTNSTLKIQSAKQGDTATYLCASSLSWGAQDTQYFGPGTRLLVL.

This clone was observed at least ten times. Mouse gene names apply. From the germline J gene comes the end of the CDR3, since the read stops 3 residues before it. The chain employs TRBV13-2 and TRBJ1-6; TRBD1 matches 7 bases. TRBJ1-6 is identified as an open reading frame with a role that is uncertain. Per germline, CDR1 NNHNN and CDR2 SYGAGS (reference sequence). After removal of 2 bases from V and 4 bases from J, the junction contained 3 bases not matched to a gene. The CDR3 runs to 15 residues. This CDR3 is CASGDTGDYNSPLYF. The covered CDR3 bases are TGTGCCAGCGGTGACACAGGGGATTATAATTCGCCC.